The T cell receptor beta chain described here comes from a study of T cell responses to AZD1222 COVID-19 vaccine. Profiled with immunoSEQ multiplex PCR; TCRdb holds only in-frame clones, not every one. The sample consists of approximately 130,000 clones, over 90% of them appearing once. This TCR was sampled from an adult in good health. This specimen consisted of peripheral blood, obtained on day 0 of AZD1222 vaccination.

CDR3 region: CASTSFPGQLNTGELFF. The DNA for the CDR3 is TGTGCCAGTACCTCTTTCCCGGGACAGTTGAACACCGGGGAGCTGTTTTTT. The rearrangement joins TRBV19 to TRBJ2-2; 7 bases fit TRBD1. Germline V lookup: CDR1 LNHDA, CDR2 SQIVND (reference sequence). V lost 7 bases and J lost 1; bases outside the gene matches: 12. The CDR3 spans 17 residues.